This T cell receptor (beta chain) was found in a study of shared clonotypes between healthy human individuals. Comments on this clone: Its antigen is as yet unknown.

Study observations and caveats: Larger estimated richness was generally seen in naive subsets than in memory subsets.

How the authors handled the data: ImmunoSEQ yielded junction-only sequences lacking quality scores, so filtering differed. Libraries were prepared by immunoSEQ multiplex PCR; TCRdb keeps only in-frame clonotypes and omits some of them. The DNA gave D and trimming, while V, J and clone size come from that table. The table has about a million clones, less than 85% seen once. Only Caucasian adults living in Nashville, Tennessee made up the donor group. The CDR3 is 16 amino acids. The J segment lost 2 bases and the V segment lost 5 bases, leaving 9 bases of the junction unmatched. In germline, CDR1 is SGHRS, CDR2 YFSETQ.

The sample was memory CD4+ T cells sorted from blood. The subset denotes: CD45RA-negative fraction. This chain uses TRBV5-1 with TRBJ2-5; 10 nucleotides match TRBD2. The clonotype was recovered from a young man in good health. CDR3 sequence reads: CASRVGLAEGQETQYF. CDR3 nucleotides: TGCGCCAGCAGGGTCGGACTAGCGGAGGGGCAAGAGACCCAGTACTTC.